The 25 T cell receptor beta chains presented below share a single source sample, sequenced in a study of T cells in Graves' hyperthyroidism and ophthalmopathy. Amplification targeted TCR beta CDR3 regions from RNA transcripts. Initially, a first-round RT-PCR of the TCR CDR3 employed the HTBI primer set. TCRdb re-called the multiplex PCR reads with MiXCR, one entry per CDR3 protein. This sample has approximately 400,000 distinct CDR3 sequences; 20% to 25% occur once, and the top ten carry around 70%. Sequenced sample: blood. All receptors derive from a man aged 50 or older with Graves' hyperthyroidism.

Notes on this clonotype: Mismatch with germline at one junction end may stem from a read error. The chain employs TRBV20-1 and TRBJ2-2; 8 nucleotides agree with TRBD2. Per the germline V gene, CDR1 is DFQATT and CDR2 is SNEGSKA (reference sequence). The length of the CDR3 is 15 residues. The CDR3 DNA sequence: TGCAGTGCTGCTCTAACGGGAGGGAACACCGGGAAGCTGTTTTTT. It yields the protein CSAALTGGNTGKLFF.

The chain combines TRBV12-3 or TRBV12-4 with TRBJ2-7, with 7 bases matching TRBD2. This CDR3 has 15 amino acids. After removal of 2 bases from V and 0 bases from J, the junction contained 4 bases not matched to a gene. The DNA for the CDR3 is TGTGCCAGCAGTTTAATTGGCGGGAGCTCCTACGAGCAGTACTTC. This encodes CASSLIGGSSYEQYF.

CDR3 nucleotides: TGTGCCAGTAAAAAGGGACCCCGTTCCGATAGCAATCAGCCCCAGCATTTT. Translating it yields CASKKGPRSDSNQPQHF. This chain joins TRBV19 and TRBJ1-5, with D maybe TRBD1 (5 bases). CDR3 length: 17 residues. CDR1 and CDR2 (germline): LNHDA, SQIVND (reference sequence). Trimming took 7 bases from V and 0 from J, leaving 19 bases between them.

A few counts support this clonotype. The CDR3 sequence: CASSGRGSQETQYF. The DNA for the CDR3 is TGTGCCAGCAGTGGTCGGGGATCCCAAGAGACCCAGTACTTC. V and J are TRBV6-1 and TRBJ2-5; D is possibly TRBD2 (5 bases). Trimming took off 4 bases at V and 1 base at J, with 10 bases between the two ends. The germline V gene has CDR1 MNHNS and CDR2 SASEGT. The CDR3 covers 14 residues.

This clonotype turned up a few times. This chain uses TRBV12-3 or TRBV12-4 with TRBJ1-2; D is unresolved. V gave up 3 bases and J gave up 2 bases, with 13 bases separating them. CDR3 length: 15 residues. In DNA form, the CDR3 reads TGTGCCAGCAGTTTGTCGCCAGTCGGAAACTATGGCTACACCTTC. It codes for CASSLSPVGNYGYTF.

The chain carries TRBV19 and TRBJ1-5; the D is unclear. Germline CDR1 reads LNHDA; CDR2 reads SQIVND (reference sequence). Trimming cost V 3 bases and J 8 bases, with 14 bases left between them. The CDR3 sequence is 14 residues long. CDR3 sequence (DNA): TGTGCCAGTAGTATTGGACTAAGCGGGAAGCCCCAGCATTTT. It codes for CASSIGLSGKPQHF.

This chain connects TRBV6-9 to TRBJ2-2; D is ambiguous. This CDR3 has 12 amino acids. Germline CDR1 MNHGY, CDR2 SVAAGI. V shed 1 base and J shed 6 bases, with 3 bases lying between them. CDR3 nucleotides: TGTGCCAGCAGTTATTGGCCCGGGGAGCTGTTTTTT. It codes for CASSYWPGELFF.

V and J are TRBV12-3 or TRBV12-4 and TRBJ1-2; 7 bases map to TRBD1. CDR3 size: 14 residues. The trim removed 6 bases at V and 7 bases at J, leaving 11 bases unmatched. CDR3 nucleotide sequence: TGTGCCAGCAGGATGACAGGGAACTATGGTGGCTACACCTTC. Translated: CASRMTGNYGGYTF.

A few counts support this clonotype. The genes are TRBV7-9 and TRBJ2-5, with 9 nucleotides matching TRBD2. Unmatched junction bases numbered 7, after V lost 1 base and J lost 4 bases. The CDR3 contains 16 residues. Germline CDR1 reads SEHNR; CDR2 reads FQNEAQ (reference sequence). The CDR3 sequence is CASSLVGSGRGETQYF. Here the CDR3 DNA reads TGTGCCAGCAGCTTAGTGGGTAGCGGGAGAGGAGAGACCCAGTACTTC.

Comments on this clonotype: It may be a read error: a sequence one base away is much more abundant. The rearrangement links TRBV5-1 to TRBJ2-3; TRBD1 aligns across 8 bases. The CDR3 length is 15 residues. Germline V gene sequence: CDR1 SGHRS, CDR2 YFSETQ. CDR3 sequence: CASSYGQGAPDPQYF. CDR3 in DNA: TGCGCCAGCAGCTACGGACAGGGAGCGCCAGATCCGCAGTATTTT. The variable domain in full, completed from reference TRBV5-1 and TRBJ2-3, reads KAGVTQTPRYLIKTRGQQVTLSCSPISGHRSVSWYQQTPGQGLQFLFEYFSETQRNKGNFPGRFSGRQFSNSRSEMNVSTLELGDSALYLCASSYGQGAPDPQYFGPGTRLTVL.

This clonotype was detected a few times. V and J are TRBV19 and TRBJ2-3, with D unclear. The CDR3 is made up of 13 amino acids. CDR1 is LNHDA and CDR2 is SQIVND in the germline V gene (reference sequence). V lost 4 bases and J lost 2, with 7 bases in between. The CDR3 region is CASSTSITDTQYF. The CDR3 bases are TGTGCCAGTAGTACTTCTATCACAGATACGCAGTATTTT.

This clonotype was detected ten times or more. The chain couples TRBV7-8 to TRBJ2-1; 10 bases are shared with TRBD2. The trim removed 5 bases at V and 2 bases at J, leaving 3 bases unmatched. CDR1 is SGHVS, CDR2 FQNEAQ, per germline. The CDR3 totals 15 residues. The CDR3 DNA follows: TGTGCCAGCAGCCCTAGCGGGAGTACCTACAATGAGCAGTTCTTC. Amino acids: CASSPSGSTYNEQFF.

This clonotype was counted a few times. A much larger clone lies one base from this, so it may be a read error. The genes are TRBV5-8 and TRBJ2-1, with 7 bases fitting TRBD2. Per germline, CDR1 SGHTS and CDR2 YDEGEE. V lost 5 bases and J lost 0; bases outside the gene matches: 2. The CDR3 runs to 14 residues. In DNA form, the CDR3 reads TGTGCCAGCAGGCGGGAGAGCTCCTACAATGAGCAGTTCTTC. This codes for CASRRESSYNEQFF.

The CDR3: CASSQGWGLAGSNIQYF. In nucleotides, the CDR3 is TGTGCCAGCAGCCAAGGGTGGGGACTAGCGGGATCGAACATTCAGTACTTC. The chain recombines TRBV3-1 with TRBJ2-4, with 13 bases that match TRBD2. The CDR3 runs 17 residues. The V gene end was trimmed by 1 base and the J gene end by 7 bases; junction bases not matched to a gene: 7. Per germline, CDR1 LGHDT and CDR2 YNNKEL (reference sequence). Variable domain in full (rest from reference TRBV3-1 and TRBJ2-4): DTAVSQTPKYLVTQMGNDKSIKCEQNLGHDTMYWYKQDSKKFLKIMFSYNNKELIINETVPNRFSPKSPDKAHLNLHINSLELGDSAVYFCASSQGWGLAGSNIQYFGAGTRLSVL.

There are a few counts of this clonotype. The V call is TRBV30, the J call TRBJ2-3; tentative D call: TRBD2 (6 bases). The V and J ends lost 0 bases and 8 bases respectively, with 12 bases between them. The CDR3 spans 13 residues. The V gene's germline CDR1 is GTSNPN and CDR2 SVGIG (reference sequence). CDR3 loop: CAWSVGGDGTQYF. In DNA, the CDR3 is TGTGCCTGGAGTGTAGGAGGGGACGGTACGCAGTATTTT.

The chain carries TRBV6-1 and TRBJ1-5; TRBD1 matches at 10 bases. Germline values: CDR1 MNHNS, CDR2 SASEGT. Trimming removed 4 bases from V and 4 bases from J; junction bases left unmatched: 7. The CDR3 extends over 16 amino acids. In DNA, the CDR3 is TGTGCCAGCAGTGCGTCCGGGACAGGGGTTAATCAGCCCCAGCATTTT. This codes for CASSASGTGVNQPQHF.

This clonotype was counted at least ten times. The J gene is TRBJ2-5, the V gene TRBV11-2, with D tentatively TRBD1 or TRBD2 (5 bases each). This CDR3 is 14 amino acids long. Trimming took off 5 bases at V and 2 bases at J, with 12 bases between the two ends. Germline V lookup: CDR1 SGHAT, CDR2 FQNNGV. Here the CDR3 reads CASSPGTRQETQYF. The CDR3 nucleotides are TGTGCCAGCAGCCCCGGGACGCGACAAGAGACCCAGTACTTC.

This clonotype was counted a few times. DNA of the CDR3: TGTGCCAGCAGCTTAGCCCCCGAATCTTTCACCGGGGAGCTGTTTTTT. It is translated as CASSLAPESFTGELFF. This rearrangement joins TRBV7-6 to TRBJ2-2, with D uncertain. Trimming removed 0 bases at V and 4 bases at J, with 12 bases between. The germline CDR1 and CDR2 sequences are SGHVS and FNYEAQ. CDR3 length: 16 residues.

This clonotype was recorded only once. The chain carries TRBV5-4 and TRBJ2-3; D gene uncertain. V was pared by 2 bases and J by 3 bases, with 7 bases between. The CDR3 contains 13 residues. Per germline, CDR1 SGHNT and CDR2 YYREEE (reference sequence). Here the CDR3 reads CASSFPQTDTQYF. DNA for the CDR3: TGTGCCAGCAGCTTTCCTCAAACAGATACGCAGTATTTT.

This clonotype was counted at least ten times. V and J are TRBV28 and TRBJ2-3; 11 nucleotides agree with TRBD2. Germline-derived CDR1 and CDR2 are MDHEN and SYDVKM. There are 16 residues in the CDR3. V shed 6 bases, J shed 4 bases, and the junction held 9 bases outside the gene matches. CDR3 nucleotides: TGTGCCAGCAGCCACCCGACTAGCGGGATAGCAGATACGCAGTATTTT. Protein: CASSHPTSGIADTQYF.

This clonotype came up many times. This chain connects TRBV7-2 to TRBJ2-3, with TRBD2 matching 14 bases. The CDR3 spans 17 residues. The V gene end was trimmed by 5 bases and the J gene end by 3 bases; junction bases not matched to a gene: 7. Germline V gives CDR1 SGHTA, CDR2 FQGNSA. This CDR3 reads CASSQGLAGVGTDTQYF. In DNA form, the CDR3 reads TGTGCCAGCAGCCAGGGACTAGCGGGAGTTGGGACAGATACGCAGTATTTT.

The CDR3 DNA sequence: TGTGCCAGCAGCCAGAGGGACAGAACTGACGAGCAGTACTTC. Its protein product is CASSQRDRTDEQYF. The V call is TRBV5-4, the J call TRBJ2-7; TRBD1 aligns across 7 bases. V was pared by 4 bases and J by 5 bases, with 9 bases of the junction left unmatched. Germline CDR1 SGHNT, CDR2 YYREEE (reference sequence). The CDR3 loop spans 14 amino acids.

The sample holds many counts of this clonotype. CDR3: CASSHLARTSTEETQYF. The CDR3 DNA is TGTGCCAGCAGCCACCTTGCCAGGACAAGCACGGAAGAGACCCAGTACTTC. V usage is TRBV14 and J usage is TRBJ2-5, with D possibly matching TRBD1 (5 bases). This CDR3 spans 17 amino acids. Trimming removed 3 bases at V and 3 bases at J, with 20 bases between. The germline gives CDR1 SGHDN, CDR2 FVKESK.

V gene TRBV5-1 combines with J gene TRBJ2-1; D ambiguous. CDR3 length: 15 amino acids. Trimming left V 5 bases short and J 0 bases short, with 12 bases between. Germline CDR1 is SGHRS and CDR2 is YFSETQ. CDR3: CASSSDLTSYNEQFF. CDR3 DNA sequence: TGCGCCAGCAGTTCAGACCTAACCTCCTACAATGAGCAGTTCTTC.

This clonotype was observed a handful of times. The chain recombines TRBV9 with TRBJ2-1, with D unresolved. V was pared by 0 bases and J by 2 bases, with 6 bases between. The CDR3 has 14 residues. The germline CDR1 and CDR2 sequences are SGDLS and YYNGEE. The CDR3 is CASSVVGAYNEQFF. The CDR3 coding sequence is TGTGCCAGCAGCGTAGTTGGGGCCTACAATGAGCAGTTCTTC.